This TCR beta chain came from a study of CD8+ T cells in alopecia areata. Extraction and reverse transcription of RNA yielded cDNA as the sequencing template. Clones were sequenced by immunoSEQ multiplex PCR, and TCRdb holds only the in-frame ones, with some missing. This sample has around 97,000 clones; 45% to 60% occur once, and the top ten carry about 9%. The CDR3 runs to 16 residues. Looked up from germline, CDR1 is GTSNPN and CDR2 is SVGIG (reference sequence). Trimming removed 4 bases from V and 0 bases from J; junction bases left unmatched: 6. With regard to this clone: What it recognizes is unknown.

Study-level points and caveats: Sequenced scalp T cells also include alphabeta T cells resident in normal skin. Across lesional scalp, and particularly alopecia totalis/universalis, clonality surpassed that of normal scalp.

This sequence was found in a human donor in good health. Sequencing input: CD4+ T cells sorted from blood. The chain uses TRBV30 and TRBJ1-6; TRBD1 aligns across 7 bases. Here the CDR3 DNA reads TGTGCCTGGATGGTCAGGGACAGCTCCTATAATTCACCCCTCCACTTT. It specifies CAWMVRDSSYNSPLHF.